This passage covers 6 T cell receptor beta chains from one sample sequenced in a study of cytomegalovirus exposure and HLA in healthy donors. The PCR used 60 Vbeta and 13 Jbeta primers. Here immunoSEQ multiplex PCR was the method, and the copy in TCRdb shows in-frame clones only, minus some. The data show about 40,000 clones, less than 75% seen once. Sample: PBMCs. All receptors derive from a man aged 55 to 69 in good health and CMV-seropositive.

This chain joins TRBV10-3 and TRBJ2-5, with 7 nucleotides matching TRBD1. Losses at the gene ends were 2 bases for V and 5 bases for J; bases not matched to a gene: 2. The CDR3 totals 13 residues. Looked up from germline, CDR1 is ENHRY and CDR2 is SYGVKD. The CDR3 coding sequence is TGTGCCATCAGTGAGACAGGGGTCGAGACCCAGTACTTC. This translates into CAISETGVETQYF.

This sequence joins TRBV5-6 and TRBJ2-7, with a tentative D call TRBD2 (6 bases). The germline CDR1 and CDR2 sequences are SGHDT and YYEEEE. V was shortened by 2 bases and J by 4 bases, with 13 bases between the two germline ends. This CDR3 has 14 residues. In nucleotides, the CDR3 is TGTGCCAGCAGCTTAGCATTGCGGGAATACGAGCAGTACTTC. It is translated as CASSLALREYEQYF.

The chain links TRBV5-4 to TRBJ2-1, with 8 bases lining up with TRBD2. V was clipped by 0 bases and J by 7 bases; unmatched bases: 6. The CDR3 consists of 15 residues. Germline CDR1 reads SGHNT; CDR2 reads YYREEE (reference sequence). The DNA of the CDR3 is TGTGCCAGCAGCTTGGATAGCCGGGGGGGTAATGAGCAGTTCTTC. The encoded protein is CASSLDSRGGNEQFF.

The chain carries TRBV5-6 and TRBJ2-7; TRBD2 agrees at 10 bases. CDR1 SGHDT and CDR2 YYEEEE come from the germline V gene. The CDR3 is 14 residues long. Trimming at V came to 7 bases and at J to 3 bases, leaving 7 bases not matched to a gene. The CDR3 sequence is CASFLWTSGYEQYF. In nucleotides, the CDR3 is TGTGCCAGCTTTCTCTGGACTAGCGGCTACGAGCAGTACTTC. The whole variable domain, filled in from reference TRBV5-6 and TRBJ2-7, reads DAGVTQSPTHLIKTRGQQVTLRCSPKSGHDTVSWYQQALGQGPQFIFQYYEEEERQRGNFPDRFSGHQFPNYSSELNVNALLLGDSALYLCASFLWTSGYEQYFGPGTRLTVT.

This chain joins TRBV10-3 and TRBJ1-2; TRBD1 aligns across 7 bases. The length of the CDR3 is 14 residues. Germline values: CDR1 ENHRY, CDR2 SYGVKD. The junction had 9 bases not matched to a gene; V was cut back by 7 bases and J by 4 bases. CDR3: CAIKQGVSSYGYTF. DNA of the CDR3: TGTGCCATCAAGCAGGGGGTTAGTTCCTATGGCTACACCTTC.

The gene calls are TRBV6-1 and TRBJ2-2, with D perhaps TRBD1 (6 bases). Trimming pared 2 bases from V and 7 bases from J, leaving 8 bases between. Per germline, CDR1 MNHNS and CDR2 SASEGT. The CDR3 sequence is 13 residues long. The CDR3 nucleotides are TGTGCCAGCAGTGAAACAGGGTTCGGGGAGCTGTTTTTT. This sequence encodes CASSETGFGELFF.